Given below is one T cell receptor beta chain in context. What it recognizes is unknown. These data are taken from a study of cytomegalovirus exposure and HLA in healthy donors. PCR employed 60 Vbeta and 13 Jbeta primers. In the source study's methods: A follow-up analysis tallied tens of millions of unique TCR beta chains, roughly 11 million shared. Sequencing used immunoSEQ multiplex PCR; TCRdb keeps in-frame clones, though not all of them. The D gene and trimming were derived from the DNA, and the V and J assignments and clone size from that table. The data contain fewer than 200,000 clones, roughly 85% of them singletons. General study findings and limits: 87-base-pair reads could not separate some V segments, including TRBV6-2 and TRBV6-3. More clonal expansion characterized HLA-associated TCR beta chains than equally common others in a later analysis.

From germline, CDR1 is ENHRY and CDR2 SYGVKD. Losses at the gene ends were 3 bases for V and 4 bases for J; bases not matched to a gene: 1. The CDR3 is 14 amino acids. Specimen: PBMCs. The chain couples TRBV10-3 to TRBJ2-5; TRBD2 matches 11 bases. This TCR came from a man between 35 and 55 years old in good health and CMV-seropositive. The CDR3: CAISEGLAGETQYF. CDR3 coding DNA: TGTGCCATCAGTGAAGGACTAGCGGGAGAGACCCAGTACTTC.